These 18 T cell receptor beta chains originate from one sample sequenced in a study of siplizumab effects on memory and regulatory T cells. The protocol was immunoSEQ multiplex PCR, while the TCRdb copy is restricted to in-frame clones and leaves out a portion. The data hold some 100,000 clones, with under 95% observed a single time. The material sequenced was CD8+ T cells sorted from blood. These receptors all stem from a human donor in good health.

The J gene is TRBJ1-2, the V gene TRBV4-2; no firm D call. The V gene's germline CDR1 is LGHNA and CDR2 YNFKEQ. The CDR3 has 18 residues. The ends were cut back, 2 bases at V and 1 base at J, with 20 bases in the middle. Here the CDR3 reads CASSQNLLDGPLNYGYTF. As DNA, the CDR3 is TGTGCCAGCAGCCAAAATCTTTTGGACGGACCGCTTAACTATGGCTACACCTTC.

V is TRBV5-4 and J is TRBJ1-1; 10 bases map to TRBD1. The V segment lost 1 base and the J segment 3 bases; nucleotides outside the gene matches: 9. Germline CDR1 is SGHNT and CDR2 is YYREEE (reference sequence). The CDR3 length is 17 residues. CDR3 residues: CASSLWPGTGAYTEAFF. CDR3 coding DNA: TGTGCCAGCAGCTTGTGGCCCGGGACAGGGGCGTACACTGAAGCTTTCTTT.

The chain combines TRBV4-1 with TRBJ1-2; D possibly corresponds to TRBD1 (6 bases). Trimming took 1 base from V and 5 from J, leaving 17 bases between them. The CDR3 is made up of 16 amino acids. Germline V CDR1 and CDR2: MGHRA, YSYEKL. Written as DNA, the CDR3 is TGCGCCAGCAGCCAAGCGACAGGTTATTTAGCTTATGGCTACACCTTC. This translates into CASSQATGYLAYGYTF.

This clone came up once. The chain links TRBV7-9 to TRBJ1-4; no reliable D call. Germline V gives CDR1 SEHNR, CDR2 FQNEAQ (reference sequence). The CDR3 covers 17 residues. The V gene lost 3 bases and the J gene lost 4 bases, with 18 bases spanning the gap. The CDR3: CASSFPSLRAGNEKLFF. The CDR3 DNA is TGTGCCAGCAGCTTCCCCTCTCTGCGGGCTGGTAATGAAAAACTGTTTTTT.

V gene TRBV2 combines with J gene TRBJ2-4; 8 bases fit TRBD1. This CDR3 has 15 residues. The germline CDR1 and CDR2 sequences are SNHLY and FYNNEI. Unmatched junction bases numbered 3, after V lost 5 bases and J lost 0 bases. Here the CDR3 DNA reads TGTGCCAGCAGTACCGGACAGGGAGCCAAAAACATTCAGTACTTC. Translation: CASSTGQGAKNIQYF.

The chain joins TRBV5-1 to TRBJ1-1; weak D call: TRBD1 (6 bases). The germline V gene has CDR1 SGHRS and CDR2 YFSETQ. This CDR3 spans 15 amino acids. Trimming took off 0 bases at V and 10 bases at J, with 19 bases between the two ends. The CDR3 loop is CASSLEFGGQGGAFF. Here the CDR3 DNA reads TGCGCCAGCAGCTTGGAATTTGGGGGCCAGGGAGGAGCTTTCTTT.

Here the CDR3 DNA reads TGTGCCAGCAGTCCATCGGGGGAGCCACCCACCGAGCAGTACTTC. Translated: CASSPSGEPPTEQYF. The chain is built from TRBV27 and TRBJ2-7; the D gene is possibly TRBD2 (6 bases). Trimming stripped 5 bases from V and 6 bases from J, with 20 bases between. The CDR3 consists of 15 residues. Germline-derived CDR1 and CDR2 are MNHEY and SMNVEV (reference sequence).

V and J are TRBV5-6 and TRBJ1-5, with no clear D. V was clipped by 6 bases and J by 4 bases, with 20 bases between them. From germline, CDR1 is SGHDT and CDR2 YYEEEE. CDR3 length: 16 amino acids. DNA for the CDR3: TGTGCCAGCACTTCAGCCGCCGGGCGAAGTAATCAGCCCCAGCATTTT. This codes for CASTSAAGRSNQPQHF.

The chain couples TRBV27 to TRBJ2-7; D gene ambiguous. CDR3 length: 13 amino acids. Trimming left V 5 bases short and J 4 bases short, with 12 bases between. CDR1 MNHEY and CDR2 SMNVEV come from the germline V gene (reference sequence). CDR3 in DNA: TGTGCCAGCAGTGGGGTCTCCACGTACGAGCAGTACTTC. Its protein product is CASSGVSTYEQYF.

V usage is TRBV9 and J usage is TRBJ2-1; D uncertain. The CDR3 loop spans 15 amino acids. Germline CDR1 and CDR2: SGDLS and YYNGEE. Between the trimmed V and J ends, which lost 0 bases and 4 bases, there was a span of 11 bases. In DNA form, the CDR3 reads TGTGCCAGCAGCGTAGACTCTGGCAGGTACAATGAGCAGTTCTTC. Its translation is CASSVDSGRYNEQFF.

The J gene is TRBJ1-2, the V gene TRBV5-4, with 11 bases that match TRBD1. The V gene end was trimmed by 4 bases and the J gene end by 3 bases; junction bases not matched to a gene: 5. The CDR3 totals 15 residues. The germline V gene has CDR1 SGHNT and CDR2 YYREEE (reference sequence). Written as DNA, the CDR3 is TGTGCCAGCAGCGGAGGGACAGGGGGTGACTATGGCTACACCTTC. Protein product: CASSGGTGGDYGYTF. The full variable domain, its missing parts supplied by reference TRBV5-4 and TRBJ1-2, is ETGVTQSPTHLIKTRGQQVTLRCSSQSGHNTVSWYQQALGQGPQFIFQYYREEENGRGNFPPRFSGLQFPNYSSELNVNALELDDSALYLCASSGGTGGDYGYTFGSGTRLTVV.

The chain combines TRBV4-3 with TRBJ1-2; D gene unclear. With 0 bases removed from V and 4 bases from J, the gap between germline ends came to 15 bases. The germline gives CDR1 LGHNA, CDR2 YSLEER. This CDR3 spans 16 amino acids. The CDR3 nucleotides are TGCGCCAGCAGCCAAGATGGTACCGCTTTCGGCTATGGCTACACCTTC. It is translated as CASSQDGTAFGYGYTF.

V and J are TRBV4-1 and TRBJ1-1, with 7 bases matching TRBD1. CDR1 and CDR2 (germline): MGHRA, YSYEKL. J was trimmed by 8 bases and V by 1 base; bases with no gene match: 7. This CDR3 has 14 residues. Here the CDR3 DNA reads TGCGCCAGCAGCCAAGGGATTACAGGGGTCGAAGCTTTCTTT. Its protein product is CASSQGITGVEAFF.

The J gene is TRBJ1-2, the V gene TRBV14, with D perhaps matching TRBD1 (6 bases). Trimming pared 4 bases from V and 4 bases from J, leaving 16 bases between. This CDR3 contains 15 residues. Germline loops: CDR1 SGHDN, CDR2 FVKESK. The CDR3 DNA sequence: TGTGCCAGCAGCCTGGGCGCAGGGGCAGGCTATGGCTACACCTTC. Translating gives CASSLGAGAGYGYTF.

The chain carries TRBV27 and TRBJ1-2; D may be TRBD1 (5 bases). Trimming stripped 2 bases from V and 6 bases from J, with 13 bases between. Germline lookup yields CDR1 MNHEY and CDR2 SMNVEV (reference sequence). This CDR3 has 14 amino acids. CDR3 sequence (DNA): TGTGCCAGCAGTTTAACCCCAGGGAGTGATGGCTACACCTTC. Amino acid sequence: CASSLTPGSDGYTF.

The chain combines TRBV6-6 with TRBJ1-1; D not resolved. Germline loops: CDR1 MNHNY, CDR2 SVGAGI (reference sequence). V was pared by 2 bases and J by 7 bases, with 8 bases between. This CDR3 contains 12 residues. CDR3 sequence (DNA): TGTGCCAGCAGTTACCGAGGGATTGAAGCTTTCTTT. This sequence encodes CASSYRGIEAFF.

The chain is built from TRBV4-3 and TRBJ2-7; perhaps TRBD1 as D (6 bases). The germline CDR1 and CDR2 sequences are LGHNA and YSLEER. CDR3 length: 15 residues. V was clipped by 0 bases and J by 2 bases, with 11 bases between them. The CDR3 is CASSQERTDAYEQYF. The CDR3 region has the DNA TGCGCCAGCAGCCAAGAGAGGACAGACGCCTACGAGCAGTACTTC.

The rearrangement links TRBV11-2 to TRBJ2-7; the match to TRBD1 covers 7 bases. The V and J ends lost 4 bases and 4 bases, in that order; junction bases with no gene match: 13. Germline V gene data show CDR1 as SGHAT and CDR2 as FQNNGV. This CDR3 comprises 16 residues. The CDR3 sequence: CASSSWETGTEYEQYF. The CDR3 DNA reads as TGTGCCAGCAGCTCGTGGGAGACCGGGACAGAGTACGAGCAGTACTTC.